This record looks at one T cell receptor (beta chain) sequence and its context. The antigen is unknown. Extractions gave at least 5.5 micrograms of total RNA per sample. This entry belongs to a study of blood T cells in healthy people across ages. Findings of the study overall: In the absence of known donor CMV status, changes in expanded clonotypes were possibly confounded.

Using a J-beta primer mix together with a sample-barcoded 5' primer, a second PCR was run for roughly 7 to 12 cycles. The yield of each sample was at least 2.5 million CDR3-containing paired-end reads. One entry per CDR3 protein, called by TCRdb with MiXCR from the 5' RACE reads. The table records roughly 1.5 million distinct CDR3 sequences, about 45% of them present only once. The ends were cut back, 3 bases at V and 0 bases at J, with 11 bases in the middle. Germline lookup yields CDR1 LGHNA and CDR2 YNFKEQ. The CDR3 runs to 16 residues. J is TRBJ1-4 and V is TRBV4-2; D might be TRBD1 (5 bases). Sequencing was carried out using blood. The source is a woman aged 18-29 years in good health. This CDR3 reads CASSHRRRATNEKLFF. In DNA form, the CDR3 reads TGTGCCAGCAGCCATAGACGCAGGGCAACTAATGAAAAACTGTTTTTT.